The 5 T cell receptor beta chains below were found in one sample sequenced in a study of CD8 T cells in ankylosing spondylitis. In TCRdb, the 5' RACE reads were re-called with MiXCR into one record per CDR3 protein. The repertoire holds 500,000 to 650,000 distinct CDR3 sequences, with over 4% as singletons. These receptors have no identified antigens. Points from the study as a whole: Among TCR beta sequences, a motif of several highly homologous variants appeared characteristic of ankylosing spondylitis blood.

The sample was blood, either unsorted or a sorted T cell fraction (not recorded which). The receptors stem from a male donor with ankylosing spondylitis.

This clonotype was detected many times. The chain joins TRBV10-3 to TRBJ2-7; 9 positions match TRBD1. Germline assignment: CDR1 ENHRY and CDR2 SYGVKD. CDR3 length equals 14 residues. J was trimmed by 2 bases and V by 6 bases; bases with no gene match: 5. The CDR3 DNA sequence: TGTGCCATCAGCCGGGACAGGGCAGCCTACGAGCAGTACTTC. Protein sequence: CAISRDRAAYEQYF.

The sample holds many counts of this clonotype. The V gene is TRBV4-2, the J gene TRBJ2-1, with 9 bases fitting TRBD2. The V segment lost 1 base and the J segment 5 bases; nucleotides outside the gene matches: 6. The length of the CDR3 is 16 residues. Germline assignment: CDR1 LGHNA and CDR2 YNFKEQ. The CDR3 is CASSQVSGGGNNEQFF. In nucleotides, the CDR3 is TGTGCCAGCAGCCAAGTTAGCGGGGGCGGGAACAATGAGCAGTTCTTC.

This clonotype was detected ten times or more. The rearrangement joins TRBV7-9 to TRBJ2-7; TRBD1 aligns across 9 bases. With V trimmed by 5 bases and J by 0 bases, 11 bases remained unmatched. This CDR3 is built from 17 residues. Germline V lookup: CDR1 SEHNR, CDR2 FQNEAQ (reference sequence). The CDR3: CASSREVTGGSSYEQYF. The DNA for the CDR3 is TGTGCCAGCAGCCGCGAGGTTACAGGGGGCTCCTCCTACGAGCAGTACTTC.

This clonotype was seen ten or more times. The genes are TRBV20-1 and TRBJ1-2; 8 nucleotides align to TRBD1. Unmatched junction bases numbered 18, after V lost 4 bases and J lost 8 bases. The CDR3 runs 16 residues. CDR1 DFQATT and CDR2 SNEGSKA come from the germline V gene (reference sequence). The CDR3 loop reads CSATEGTGLPHGGYTF. CDR3 sequence (DNA): TGCAGTGCTACAGAAGGGACAGGTCTCCCCCACGGGGGCTACACCTTC.

This clonotype appeared many times. The chain employs TRBV6-1 and TRBJ2-1; D not resolved. Germline CDR1 MNHNS, CDR2 SASEGT. There are 13 residues in the CDR3. The V gene lost 4 bases and the J gene lost 5 bases, with 9 bases spanning the gap. CDR3 sequence: CASSAAIHNEQFF. In DNA form, the CDR3 reads TGTGCCAGCAGTGCAGCGATCCACAATGAGCAGTTCTTC.